This T cell receptor beta chain was sequenced for a study of graft-versus-host responses after intestinal transplantation. V lost 5 bases, J lost 2 bases, and 4 bases stayed unmatched. This CDR3 is 14 amino acids long. Germline lookup yields CDR1 MGHDK and CDR2 SYGVNS. The study's findings and limits: GvH clones were identified in recipient marrow, with some first appearing in ileum or blood. With peak circulating GvH clone levels came an association with early post-transplant HvG declines.

Sequencing used immunoSEQ multiplex PCR; TCRdb keeps in-frame clones, though not all of them. The sample lists 15,000 or so clones; 77% were seen once. This clone was recorded only once. Its target is not known. Lymphocytes from graft epithelium and lamina propria were isolated. The source of this sequence is a human patient who received an intestinal transplant, so some T cells may come from the graft donor. The chain joins TRBV25-1 to TRBJ1-2; 8 bases agree with TRBD1. This specimen consisted of ileum tissue, obtained roughly 28 days after intestinal transplant. CDR3 DNA sequence: TGTGCCAGCAGTTCGAACAGGGGGAACTATGGCTACACCTTC. Protein product: CASSSNRGNYGYTF.